This T cell receptor (beta chain) stems from a study of blood T cell repertoires in COVID-19. Overall study context: Sites in the United States, Italy and Spain provided acute and convalescent COVID-19 samples.

In the source study's methods: From reference gene primer amplification, estimates of nucleated cell counts were derived. The assay was immunoSEQ multiplex PCR, and TCRdb's table has in-frame clones only and misses some. V and J calls plus clone size are reproduced from that table; the DNA served to infer D and trimming. The table shows 210,000 or so clones, with about 90% occurring only once. From germline, CDR1 is SQVTM and CDR2 ANQGSEA. The CDR3 has 12 residues. This clone occurred once. This chain uses TRBV29-1 with TRBJ2-1, with 7 nucleotides matching TRBD2. The sample was peripheral blood. The TCR was taken from a man in his forties or fifties with acute or convalescent COVID-19. The CDR3 region is CTGGSSYNEQFF. The CDR3 coding sequence is TGCACTGGCGGGAGCTCCTACAATGAGCAGTTCTTC.